The 18 T cell receptor beta chains given below trace back to one sample, sequenced in a study of shared clonotypes between healthy human individuals. CD45RO-negative cells were positively selected for CCR7, leaving out terminally differentiated effector memory CD45RA+ cells. TCRdb's table, derived via immunoSEQ multiplex PCR, lists solely in-frame clones and lacks some. Of about 820,000 clones listed, 80% to 95% are singletons. Sequenced sample: naive CD8+ T cells sorted from blood. Receptor source: a young man in good health.

This chain links TRBV10-2 with TRBJ2-7; 7 positions agree with TRBD1. The CDR3 spans 15 residues. V lost 0 bases, J lost 0 bases, and 2 bases stayed unmatched. In germline, CDR1 is WSHSY, CDR2 SAAADI. CDR3 in amino acids: CASSESTGFSYEQYF. In nucleotides, the CDR3 is TGCGCCAGCAGTGAGTCGACAGGGTTCTCCTACGAGCAGTACTTC.

Only one count was recorded for this clone. The V gene is TRBV27, the J gene TRBJ2-5, with 9 bases lining up with TRBD1. V shed 6 bases and J 4 bases; nucleotides not matched to a gene: 12. Per the germline V gene, CDR1 is MNHEY and CDR2 is SMNVEV (reference sequence). The CDR3 extends over 16 amino acids. The CDR3 DNA follows: TGTGCCAGCAGGGACCCGGGACAGGGTCCTTTAGAGACCCAGTACTTC. Residues: CASRDPGQGPLETQYF.

The chain carries TRBV28 and TRBJ2-1, with D possibly matching TRBD2 (5 bases). Looked up from germline, CDR1 is MDHEN and CDR2 is SYDVKM. Trimming removed 3 bases from V and 3 bases from J, with 18 bases in between. The CDR3 totals 17 residues. CDR3 protein: CASSLERSRRLYNEQFF. In nucleotides, the CDR3 is TGTGCCAGCAGTTTGGAGCGGTCCCGACGTCTCTACAATGAGCAGTTCTTC.

The chain carries TRBV14 and TRBJ2-5, with D unresolved. CDR3 length: 13 amino acids. Germline V gives CDR1 SGHDN, CDR2 FVKESK. The ends were cut back, 4 bases at V and 5 bases at J, with 11 bases in the middle. CDR3 bases: TGTGCCAGCAGCCTCCTAAAGTCGGAGACCCAGTACTTC. Protein sequence: CASSLLKSETQYF.

The chain is built from TRBV20-1 and TRBJ2-3; D not resolved. The CDR3 contains 11 residues. Trimming took 0 bases from V and 3 from J, leaving 1 base between them. Germline CDR1 DFQATT, CDR2 SNEGSKA (reference sequence). DNA of the CDR3: TGCAGTGCTAGAGAGACAGATACGCAGTATTTT. This translates into CSARETDTQYF.

Concerning this clone: Other nucleotide sequences from this sample produce the same CDR3. The chain links TRBV27 to TRBJ1-5; unclear D gene. V lost 5 bases and J lost 13, with 15 bases in between. CDR3 length: 12 amino acids. Germline CDR1 and CDR2: MNHEY and SMNVEV (reference sequence). The CDR3 region has the DNA TGTGCCAGCAGTCCGACCGGTAGGCCGCAGCATTTT. It is translated as CASSPTGRPQHF.

This clone was seen more than once but under ten times. The rearrangement joins TRBV19 to TRBJ1-5; no clear D. CDR1 is LNHDA, CDR2 SQIVND, per germline (reference sequence). This CDR3 comprises 13 residues. Deletions cut 1 base from V and 7 bases from J, with 8 bases between. DNA for the CDR3: TGTGCCAGTAGTATAGTTGTCACCCAGCCCCAGCATTTT. Translating gives CASSIVVTQPQHF.

The rearrangement uses TRBV11-2 and TRBJ2-5, with 8 bases aligning to TRBD2. V lost 5 bases to trimming and J lost 6 bases; unmatched junction nucleotides: 5. Germline lookup yields CDR1 SGHAT and CDR2 FQNNGV. CDR3 length: 13 residues. This chain's CDR3 is CASSPRGGKTQYF. The CDR3 nucleotides read TGTGCCAGCAGCCCACGGGGGGGGAAGACCCAGTACTTC.

This clone appeared a single time. The gene calls are TRBV2 and TRBJ1-5; D remains ambiguous. Per germline, CDR1 SNHLY and CDR2 FYNNEI. The CDR3 runs to 15 residues. The ends were cut back, 3 bases at V and 2 bases at J, with 11 bases in the middle. The CDR3 DNA follows: TGTGCCAGCAGTGAGGTAGGGATAGGCAATCAGCCCCAGCATTTT. As protein: CASSEVGIGNQPQHF.

The chain recombines TRBV10-2 with TRBJ2-1; 11 positions agree with TRBD2. The length of the CDR3 is 15 residues. The germline V gene has CDR1 WSHSY and CDR2 SAAADI. With 6 bases clipped from V and 9 bases from J, the junction kept 10 bases outside the gene matches. The CDR3 protein is CASSPTSGSAGEQFF. CDR3 DNA: TGCGCCAGCAGCCCCACTAGCGGGAGTGCGGGTGAGCAGTTCTTC.

On this clone itself: The same CDR3 can be traced to other DNA sequences in this sample. The gene calls are TRBV30 and TRBJ2-6; D is uncertain. The CDR3 extends over 14 amino acids. Trimming shortened V by 0 bases and J by 0 bases, and 3 bases separated the two germline ends. Germline V CDR1 and CDR2: GTSNPN, SVGIG (reference sequence). In DNA form, the CDR3 reads TGTGCCTGGAGTGTCGGCTCTGGGGCCAACGTCCTGACTTTC. Translation gives CAWSVGSGANVLTF.

The chain has TRBV28 and TRBJ2-1; D perhaps matches TRBD2 (5 bases). Per germline, CDR1 MDHEN and CDR2 SYDVKM. V shed 3 bases and J shed 5 bases, with 8 bases lying between them. CDR3 size: 13 residues. The CDR3 region has the DNA TGTGCCAGCAGTTTCGGGATACACAATGAGCAGTTCTTC. This codes for CASSFGIHNEQFF.

The chain joins TRBV7-9 to TRBJ2-7; D remains unclear. Germline V gives CDR1 SEHNR, CDR2 FQNEAQ (reference sequence). V shed 5 bases and J shed 7 bases, with 15 bases lying between them. The CDR3 runs to 13 residues. For the CDR3, the DNA is TGTGCCAGCAGCAGCCGGGCCATTGAGGAGCAGTACTTC. Its translation: CASSSRAIEEQYF.

This clone was seen just once. The chain has TRBV29-1 and TRBJ2-1; unclear D gene. This CDR3 is 16 amino acids long. V gave up 4 bases and J gave up 0 bases, with 16 bases separating them. Germline V gene lookup returns CDR1 SQVTM and CDR2 ANQGSEA. The CDR3 sequence is CSVVGGSHNSYNEQFF. The CDR3 DNA sequence: TGCAGCGTTGTCGGTGGCAGTCACAACTCCTACAATGAGCAGTTCTTC.

J is TRBJ2-7 and V is TRBV7-9; 7 nucleotides match TRBD1. Per the germline V gene, CDR1 is SEHNR and CDR2 is FQNEAQ (reference sequence). The CDR3 is 12 amino acids. The V and J ends lost 8 bases and 3 bases, in that order; junction bases with no gene match: 4. The DNA for the CDR3 is TGTGCCAGCGCTCCAGGGGGCTACGAGCAGTACTTC. Its protein product is CASAPGGYEQYF. Supplemented by reference TRBV7-9 and TRBJ2-7, the full variable domain reads DTGVSQNPRHKITKRGQNVTFRCDPISEHNRLYWYRQTLGQGPEFLTYFQNEAQLEKSRLLSDRFSAERPKGSFSTLEIQRTEQGDSAMYLCASAPGGYEQYFGPGTRLTVT.

The chain has TRBV5-4 and TRBJ2-3, with D hard to call. The germline V and J ends were trimmed by 10 bases and 2 bases, with 17 bases remaining between them. The CDR3 loop spans 14 amino acids. Germline-derived CDR1 and CDR2 are SGHNT and YYREEE (reference sequence). CDR3 nucleotide sequence: TGTGCCGCCATGTCCATTGGGTTCACAGATACGCAGTATTTT. It translates to CAAMSIGFTDTQYF. The full variable domain, its missing parts supplied by reference TRBV5-4 and TRBJ2-3, is ETGVTQSPTHLIKTRGQQVTLRCSSQSGHNTVSWYQQALGQGPQFIFQYYREEENGRGNFPPRFSGLQFPNYSSELNVNALELDDSALYLCAAMSIGFTDTQYFGPGTRLTVL.

The V and J genes are TRBV27 and TRBJ1-2; no clear D. The CDR3 spans 17 residues. The germline CDR1 and CDR2 sequences are MNHEY and SMNVEV (reference sequence). Trimming cost V 6 bases and J 0 bases, with 20 bases left between them. CDR3 in amino acids: CASSPISRDHPNYGYTF. Written as DNA, the CDR3 is TGTGCCAGCAGCCCGATTTCGCGGGATCACCCTAACTATGGCTACACCTTC.

The CDR3 spells CASIGDTEAFF. CDR3 nucleotide sequence: TGTGCCAGCATAGGGGACACTGAAGCTTTCTTT. The genes are TRBV6-6 and TRBJ1-1, with D possibly TRBD1 on 5 matching bases. Between the trimmed V and J ends, which lost 7 bases and 3 bases, there was a span of 6 bases. The CDR3 totals 11 residues. Looked up from germline, CDR1 is MNHNY and CDR2 is SVGAGI (reference sequence).